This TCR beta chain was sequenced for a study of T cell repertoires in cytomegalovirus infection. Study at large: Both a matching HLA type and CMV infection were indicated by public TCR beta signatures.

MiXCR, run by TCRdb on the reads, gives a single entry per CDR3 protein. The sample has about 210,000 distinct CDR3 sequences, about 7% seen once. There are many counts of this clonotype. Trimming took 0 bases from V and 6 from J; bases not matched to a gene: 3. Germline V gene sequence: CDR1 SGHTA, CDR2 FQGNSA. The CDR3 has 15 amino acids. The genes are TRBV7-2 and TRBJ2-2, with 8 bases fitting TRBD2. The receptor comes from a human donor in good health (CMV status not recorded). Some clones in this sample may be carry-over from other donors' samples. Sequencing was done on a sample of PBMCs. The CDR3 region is CASSLALAGAGELFF. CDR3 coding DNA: TGTGCCAGCAGCTTAGCTCTAGCGGGCGCCGGGGAGCTGTTTTTT.